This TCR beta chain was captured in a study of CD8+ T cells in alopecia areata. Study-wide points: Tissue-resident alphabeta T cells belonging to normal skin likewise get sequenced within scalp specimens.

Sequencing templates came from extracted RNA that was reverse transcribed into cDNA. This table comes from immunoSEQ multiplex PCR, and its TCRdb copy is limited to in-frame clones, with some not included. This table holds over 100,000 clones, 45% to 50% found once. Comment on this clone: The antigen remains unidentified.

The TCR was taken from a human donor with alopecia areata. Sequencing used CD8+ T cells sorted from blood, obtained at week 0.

CDR3 sequence (DNA): TGCGCCAGCAGCTTGGCTTTAGCGGGGGATCTGGAGACCCAGTACTTC. Its translation is CASSLALAGDLETQYF. The chain has TRBV5-1 and TRBJ2-5, with 9 bases that match TRBD2. V shed 0 bases, J shed 5 bases, and the junction held 8 bases outside the gene matches. The germline V gene has CDR1 SGHRS and CDR2 YFSETQ. CDR3 length: 16 residues.